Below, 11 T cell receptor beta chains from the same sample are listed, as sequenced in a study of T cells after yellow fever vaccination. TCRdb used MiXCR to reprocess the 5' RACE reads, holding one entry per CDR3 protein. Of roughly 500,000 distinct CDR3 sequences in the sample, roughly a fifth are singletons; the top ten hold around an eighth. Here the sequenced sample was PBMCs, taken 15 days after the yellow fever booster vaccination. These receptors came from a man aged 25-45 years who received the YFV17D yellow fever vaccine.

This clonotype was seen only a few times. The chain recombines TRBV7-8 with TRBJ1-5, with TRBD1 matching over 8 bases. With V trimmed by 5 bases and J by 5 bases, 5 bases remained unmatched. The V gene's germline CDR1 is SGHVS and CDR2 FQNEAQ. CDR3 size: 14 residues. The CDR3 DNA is TGTGCCAGCAGCCTCTTGACAGGGGATCAGCCCCAGCATTTT. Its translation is CASSLLTGDQPQHF.

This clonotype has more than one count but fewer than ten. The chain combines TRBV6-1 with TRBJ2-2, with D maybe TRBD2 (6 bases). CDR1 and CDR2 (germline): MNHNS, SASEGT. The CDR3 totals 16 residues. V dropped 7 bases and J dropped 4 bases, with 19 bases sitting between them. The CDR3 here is CASTSVGSSSTGELFF. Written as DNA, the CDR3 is TGTGCCAGCACATCTGTCGGGAGTTCGAGCACCGGGGAGCTGTTTTTT.

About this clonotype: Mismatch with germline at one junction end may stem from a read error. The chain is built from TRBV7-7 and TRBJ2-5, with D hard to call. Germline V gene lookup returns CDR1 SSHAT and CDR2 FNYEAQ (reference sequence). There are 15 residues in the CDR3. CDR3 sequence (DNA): TGTGCTAGCAGCCGTCTCAAAGGACCACAAGAGACCCAGTACTTC. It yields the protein CASSRLKGPQETQYF.

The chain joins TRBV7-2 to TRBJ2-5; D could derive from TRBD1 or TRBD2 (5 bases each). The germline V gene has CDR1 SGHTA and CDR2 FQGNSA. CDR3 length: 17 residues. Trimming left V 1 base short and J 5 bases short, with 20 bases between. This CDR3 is CASSLVPGIAKGETQYF. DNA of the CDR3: TGTGCCAGCAGCTTAGTTCCGGGGATCGCGAAGGGGGAGACCCAGTACTTC.

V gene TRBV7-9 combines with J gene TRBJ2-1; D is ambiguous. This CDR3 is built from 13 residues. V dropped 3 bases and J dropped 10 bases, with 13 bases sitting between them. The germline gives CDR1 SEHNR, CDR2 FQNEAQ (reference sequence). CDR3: CASSFQMLSEQFF. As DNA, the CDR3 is TGTGCCAGCAGCTTTCAGATGTTGTCGGAGCAGTTCTTC.

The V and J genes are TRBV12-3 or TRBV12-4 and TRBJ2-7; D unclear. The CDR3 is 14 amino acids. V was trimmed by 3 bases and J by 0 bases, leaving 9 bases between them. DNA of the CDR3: TGTGCCAGCAGTTTCGGGCGGATCTCCTACGAGCAGTACTTC. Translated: CASSFGRISYEQYF.

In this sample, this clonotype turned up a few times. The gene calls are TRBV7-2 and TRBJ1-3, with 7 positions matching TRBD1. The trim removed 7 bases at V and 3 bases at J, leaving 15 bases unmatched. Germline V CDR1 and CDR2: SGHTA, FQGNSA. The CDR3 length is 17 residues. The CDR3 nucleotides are TGTGCCAGCACCCCAGAGCGACAGGGCCTCAATGGAAACACCATATATTTT. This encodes CASTPERQGLNGNTIYF.

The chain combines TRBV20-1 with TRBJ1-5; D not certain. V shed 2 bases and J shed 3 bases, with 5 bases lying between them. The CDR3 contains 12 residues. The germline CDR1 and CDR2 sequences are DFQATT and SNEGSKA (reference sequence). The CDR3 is CSARTSNQPQHF. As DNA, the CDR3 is TGCAGTGCTAGAACGTCCAATCAGCCCCAGCATTTT.

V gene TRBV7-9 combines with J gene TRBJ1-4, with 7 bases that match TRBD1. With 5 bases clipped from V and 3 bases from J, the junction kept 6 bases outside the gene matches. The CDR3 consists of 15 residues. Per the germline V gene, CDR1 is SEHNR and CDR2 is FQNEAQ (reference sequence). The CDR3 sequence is CASSRNRGSNEKLFF. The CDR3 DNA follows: TGTGCCAGCAGCCGAAACAGGGGATCTAATGAAAAACTGTTTTTT.

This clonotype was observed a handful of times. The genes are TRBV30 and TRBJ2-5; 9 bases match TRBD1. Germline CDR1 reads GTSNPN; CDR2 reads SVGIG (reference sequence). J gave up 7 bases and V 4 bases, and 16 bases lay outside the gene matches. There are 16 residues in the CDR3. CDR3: CAWTRSLGQGFGTQYF. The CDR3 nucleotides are TGTGCCTGGACTCGGTCCTTGGGACAGGGATTTGGGACCCAGTACTTC.

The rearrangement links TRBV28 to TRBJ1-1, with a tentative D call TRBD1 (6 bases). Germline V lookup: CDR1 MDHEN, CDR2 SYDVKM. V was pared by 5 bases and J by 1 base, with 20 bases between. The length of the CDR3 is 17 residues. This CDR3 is CASSHRVLGYRNTEAFF. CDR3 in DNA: TGTGCCAGCAGTCACAGGGTCCTGGGATATAGGAACACTGAAGCTTTCTTT.